This passage covers 9 T cell receptor beta chains from one sample sequenced in a study of blood T cells in healthy people across ages (dated by TCRdb to the mid-2010s). Library preparation used 5' RACE. Sequencing relied on an Illumina HiSeq 2500. A second PCR of about 7 to 12 cycles was run with a J-beta primer mix and a sample-barcoded 5' primer. TCRdb passed the public sequencing reads through fastp at Q25 and MiXCR, retaining productive beta sequences. Entries are consolidated by CDR3 protein sequence, retaining the most common genes and DNA. This sample comprises under 1,000,000 distinct CDR3 sequences, around 36% of them detected only once. The ten largest clones capture under 15% of the sample. The sequenced sample consisted of blood. The receptors originated from a man aged 18 to 30 in good health.

V usage is TRBV10-3 and J usage is TRBJ1-2, with D perhaps matching TRBD1 (6 bases). V gave up 6 bases and J gave up 4 bases, with 15 bases separating them. This CDR3 is built from 14 residues. CDR1 and CDR2 (germline): ENHRY, SYGVKD. In nucleotides, the CDR3 is TGTGCCATCAGGGCCGGGACAAGTGGCTATGGCTACACCTTC. Translating it yields CAIRAGTSGYGYTF.

This clonotype was counted between two and nine times. The chain carries TRBV10-3 and TRBJ2-7; the match to TRBD1 covers 9 bases. This CDR3 comprises 14 residues. V dropped 5 bases and J dropped 6; count of bases not matched to a gene: 8. Germline V CDR1 and CDR2: ENHRY, SYGVKD. The CDR3 nucleotides read TGTGCCATCAGTCCCGGGACAGGGCTCGGCGAGCAGTACTTC. Translating it yields CAISPGTGLGEQYF.

This clonotype was found a few times. This chain uses TRBV7-2 with TRBJ2-7; 7 bases line up with TRBD2. The CDR3 spans 12 residues. J lost 6 bases, V lost 4 bases, and 3 bases had no gene match. Germline CDR1 is SGHTA and CDR2 is FQGNSA. The CDR3 region has the DNA TGTGCCAGCAGCTCCGGGACTACCGAGCAGTACTTC. It encodes CASSSGTTEQYF.

This chain joins TRBV6-2 or TRBV6-3 and TRBJ2-5; the D gene is possibly TRBD1 (6 bases). The V gene lost 7 bases and the J gene lost 6 bases, with 15 bases spanning the gap. The CDR3 runs 13 residues. Germline V gene data show CDR1 as MNHEY and CDR2 as SVGEGT. The CDR3: CASTQDRPKTQYF. CDR3 in DNA: TGTGCCAGCACCCAAGACAGGCCCAAGACCCAGTACTTC.

The chain couples TRBV2 to TRBJ2-5; maybe TRBD1 (5 bases). V was shortened by 6 bases and J by 13 bases, with 21 bases between the two germline ends. Germline V gene lookup returns CDR1 SNHLY and CDR2 FYNNEI. The CDR3 is 13 amino acids. The CDR3 loop is CASRGTRDTPRYF. The CDR3 DNA follows: TGTGCCAGCAGAGGAACCAGGGATACCCCACGGTACTTC.

This clonotype was recorded a few times. V and J are TRBV7-9 and TRBJ2-1; D gene uncertain. Germline CDR1 SEHNR, CDR2 FQNEAQ (reference sequence). Trimming cost V 5 bases and J 8 bases, with 10 bases left between them. This CDR3 region has 12 residues. CDR3 amino acids: CASSRPRDEQFF. CDR3 in DNA: TGTGCCAGCAGCCGACCTCGGGATGAGCAGTTCTTC.

The chain carries TRBV7-3 and TRBJ2-2; D is ambiguous. The CDR3 extends over 14 amino acids. Per germline, CDR1 SGHTA and CDR2 FQGTGA. V dropped 8 bases and J dropped 6 bases, with 16 bases sitting between them. As DNA, the CDR3 is TGTGCCAGCGGCAATCTCGGACCCTCCGGGGAGCTGTTTTTT. Translation gives CASGNLGPSGELFF.

The sample holds a few counts of this clonotype. The J gene is TRBJ2-3, the V gene TRBV10-3; no clear D gene. The CDR3 contains 13 residues. The V and J ends lost 2 bases and 4 bases respectively, with 7 bases between them. Germline V CDR1 and CDR2: ENHRY, SYGVKD. This CDR3 is CAISEGIADTQYF. CDR3 nucleotide sequence: TGTGCCATCAGTGAGGGAATAGCAGATACGCAGTATTTT.

This clonotype has at least ten counts. V and J are TRBV12-3 or TRBV12-4 and TRBJ2-3, with TRBD2 matching over 8 bases. With V trimmed by 6 bases and J by 5 bases, 10 bases remained unmatched. This CDR3 is 15 amino acids long. The CDR3 coding sequence is TGTGCCAGCAGCCCGAGAAACCGGGGGGGAGATACGCAGTATTTT. This gives the protein CASSPRNRGGDTQYF.